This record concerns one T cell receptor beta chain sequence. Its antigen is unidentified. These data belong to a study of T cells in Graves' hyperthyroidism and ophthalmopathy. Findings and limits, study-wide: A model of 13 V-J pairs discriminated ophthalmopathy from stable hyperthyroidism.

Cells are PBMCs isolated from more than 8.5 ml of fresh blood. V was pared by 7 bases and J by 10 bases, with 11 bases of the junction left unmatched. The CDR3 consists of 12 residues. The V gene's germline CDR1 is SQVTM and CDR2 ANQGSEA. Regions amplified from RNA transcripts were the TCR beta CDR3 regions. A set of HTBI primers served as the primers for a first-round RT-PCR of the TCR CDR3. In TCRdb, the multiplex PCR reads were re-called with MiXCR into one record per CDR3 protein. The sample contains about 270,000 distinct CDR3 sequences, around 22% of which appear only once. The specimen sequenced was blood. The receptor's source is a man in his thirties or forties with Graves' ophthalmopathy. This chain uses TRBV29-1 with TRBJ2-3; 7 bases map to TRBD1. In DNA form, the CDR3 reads TGCAGCGGGGAAACAGGGGCAGGGGCGCAGTATTTT. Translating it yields CSGETGAGAQYF.